This T cell receptor (beta chain) was obtained from a study of molecular identifiers for immune sequencing clone quantification. This clonotype was recorded at least ten times. One entry per CDR3 protein, called by TCRdb with MiXCR from the PCR reads. The table lists about 320,000 distinct CDR3 sequences, 20% to 25% of them singletons, with approximately 0.84% in the top ten. V was trimmed by 4 bases and J by 5 bases, leaving 16 bases between them. The CDR3 loop spans 14 amino acids. Germline-derived CDR1 and CDR2 are SGHRS and YFSETQ. The sample consisted of naive CD8+ T cells from blood, with Jurkat cell RNA spiked in. Documented subset: FACS-sorted CD8+CD4-CCR7+CD45RA+ naive T cells. This receptor was taken from a human donor in good health. Some libraries in this study had Jurkat cell RNA spiked in. The rearrangement uses TRBV5-1 and TRBJ2-7; D may be TRBD1 (6 bases). The CDR3 DNA follows: TGCGCCAGCAGCCCCACCGGGACACCAGACGAGCAGTACTTC. It is translated as CASSPTGTPDEQYF.